Shown below are 12 T cell receptor beta chains from a single sample sequenced in a study of Tregs in tolerant kidney transplant recipients (dated by TCRdb to the late 2010s). Library method: the immunoSEQ multiplex PCR assay. Entries here come from immuneACCESS through TCRdb and include only in-frame sequences with V and J called. Some clones fail to appear in such tables; in the studies checked, an unresolved V gene covers under half of the shortfall, and the cause of the remainder is unknown. The sample profile shows about 83,000 clones; 98% of them were found once. Around 0.5% of the sample belongs to the ten largest clones. The sample's time point label is to be understood as: blood sample drawn before combined kidney and bone marrow transplant. This specimen was CD4+ T cells from blood, taken before the transplant. The receptors stem from a human donor who received a combined kidney and bone marrow transplant.

The gene calls are TRBV19 and TRBJ2-1; 13 nucleotides line up with TRBD2. The germline gives CDR1 LNHDA, CDR2 SQIVND (reference sequence). V lost 7 bases to trimming and J lost 4 bases; unmatched junction nucleotides: 1. CDR3 length: 14 residues. For the CDR3, the DNA is TGTGCCAGTACGGGACTAGCGGGGTACAATGAGCAGTTCTTC. Protein: CASTGLAGYNEQFF.

This chain connects TRBV19 to TRBJ2-1; 10 positions agree with TRBD2. Trimming removed 5 bases from V and 12 bases from J; junction bases left unmatched: 10. CDR1 and CDR2 (germline): LNHDA, SQIVND (reference sequence). The CDR3 extends over 14 amino acids. The DNA of the CDR3 is TGTGCCAGTAGTCCGGAAGCGGGAGGGCGTGCGCAGTTCTTC. Translation gives CASSPEAGGRAQFF.

The chain's CDR3 is CASSRIQGAGEAFF. As DNA, the CDR3 is TGTGCCAGCAGCAGAATTCAGGGGGCTGGTGAAGCTTTCTTT. This chain connects TRBV5-8 to TRBJ1-1, with 8 bases aligning to TRBD1. Germline CDR1 is SGHTS and CDR2 is YDEGEE. V gave up 4 bases and J gave up 7 bases; unmatched junction bases: 9. The CDR3 sequence is 14 residues long.

The chain is built from TRBV28 and TRBJ1-5; tentative D call: TRBD1 (6 bases). Trimming took 6 bases from V and 6 from J, leaving 21 bases between them. Germline V CDR1 and CDR2: MDHEN, SYDVKM. This CDR3 spans 16 amino acids. CDR3 amino acids: CASRALQGVLRQPQHF. CDR3 bases: TGTGCCAGCAGGGCTTTACAGGGTGTGCTTCGTCAGCCCCAGCATTTT.

Here the CDR3 DNA reads TGTGCCAGCAGTTTAACGGGACAGTGGTACGAGCAGTACTTC. Translating gives CASSLTGQWYEQYF. V usage is TRBV28 and J usage is TRBJ2-7; 7 bases map to TRBD1. The CDR3 is made up of 14 amino acids. Germline-derived CDR1 and CDR2 are MDHEN and SYDVKM. Unmatched junction bases numbered 5, after V lost 2 bases and J lost 4 bases.

J is TRBJ2-3 and V is TRBV15; D remains ambiguous. Germline V gene data show CDR1 as LNHNV and CDR2 as YYDKDF (reference sequence). The CDR3 is made up of 13 amino acids. V dropped 0 bases and J dropped 10 bases, with 11 bases sitting between them. The CDR3 region is CATSRDLGSAQYF. The CDR3 nucleotides are TGTGCCACCAGCAGAGATCTAGGTTCGGCGCAGTATTTT. Together with reference TRBV15 and TRBJ2-3, the CDR3 gives the full variable domain: DAMVIQNPRYQVTQFGKPVTLSCSQTLNHNVMYWYQQKSSQAPKLLFHYYDKDFNNEADTPDNFQSRRPNTSFCFLDIRSPGLGDTAMYLCATSRDLGSAQYFGPGTRLTVL.

The DNA for the CDR3 is TGCAGCGCACTACAGGGGGCCGGCTACACCTTC. Amino acid sequence: CSALQGAGYTF. V is TRBV29-1 and J is TRBJ1-2; 9 nucleotides agree with TRBD1. This CDR3 has 11 residues. The J segment lost 8 bases and the V segment lost 7 bases, leaving 5 bases of the junction unmatched. Germline CDR1 and CDR2: SQVTM and ANQGSEA.

V usage is TRBV7-6 and J usage is TRBJ1-4; 9 nucleotides match TRBD1. This CDR3 is 15 amino acids long. The V and J ends lost 4 bases and 5 bases, in that order; junction bases with no gene match: 5. The germline gives CDR1 SGHVS, CDR2 FNYEAQ. The CDR3 here is CASSYGTGMNEKLFF. CDR3 in DNA: TGTGCCAGCAGCTACGGGACAGGGATGAATGAAAAACTGTTTTTT.

This clone was recorded a few times. The chain has TRBV7-2 and TRBJ1-1, with D perhaps TRBD1 (5 bases). Germline assignment: CDR1 SGHTA and CDR2 FQGNSA. CDR3 length: 11 residues. V gave up 5 bases and J gave up 10 bases, with 11 bases separating them. DNA for the CDR3: TGTGCCAGCAGCCCAAGAAGGGGAGCTTTCTTT. Translation: CASSPRRGAFF.

This chain joins TRBV5-8 and TRBJ2-3; 7 bases are a match to TRBD2. CDR1 SGHTS and CDR2 YDEGEE come from the germline V gene. Trimming cost V 6 bases and J 2 bases; bases outside gene matches: 12. This CDR3 region has 16 residues. CDR3: CASTTMGGGFTDTQYF. DNA for the CDR3: TGTGCCAGCACCACGATGGGCGGGGGATTCACAGATACGCAGTATTTT.

This clone showed up just once. The chain is built from TRBV7-2 and TRBJ2-7; 8 bases map to TRBD2. V was clipped by 5 bases and J by 5 bases; unmatched bases: 8. The germline V gene has CDR1 SGHTA and CDR2 FQGNSA. CDR3 size: 14 residues. This chain's CDR3 is CASSPREGRNEQYF. The CDR3 bases are TGTGCCAGCAGCCCCCGGGAGGGGAGAAACGAGCAGTACTTC.

The genes are TRBV21-1 and TRBJ2-2; the table's D gene call, TRBD2, was not cross checked with the DNA. TRBV21-1 is reported as a pseudogene. This CDR3 has 19 residues. CDR3 protein: CASSKVGLAGPTNTGELFF. In nucleotides, the CDR3 is TGTGCCAGCAGCAAAGTAGGACTAGCGGGGCCAACGAACACCGGGGAGCTGTTTTTT.